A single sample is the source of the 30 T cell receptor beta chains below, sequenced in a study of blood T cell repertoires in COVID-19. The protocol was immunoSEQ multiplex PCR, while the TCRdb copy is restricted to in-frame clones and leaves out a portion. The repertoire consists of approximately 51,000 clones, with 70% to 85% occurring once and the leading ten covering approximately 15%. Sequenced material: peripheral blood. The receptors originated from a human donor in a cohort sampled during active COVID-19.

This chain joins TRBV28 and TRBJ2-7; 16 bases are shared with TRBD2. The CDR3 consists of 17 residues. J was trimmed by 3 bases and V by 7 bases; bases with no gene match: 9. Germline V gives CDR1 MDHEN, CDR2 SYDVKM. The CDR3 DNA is TGTGCCAGCACATGGGGGACTAGCGGGAGGGCAAACTACGAGCAGTACTTC. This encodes CASTWGTSGRANYEQYF.

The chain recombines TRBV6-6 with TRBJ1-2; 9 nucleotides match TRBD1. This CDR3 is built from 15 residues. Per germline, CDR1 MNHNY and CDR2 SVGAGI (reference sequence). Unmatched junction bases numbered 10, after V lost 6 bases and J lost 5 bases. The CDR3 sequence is CASSLGLGQGYGYTF. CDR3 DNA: TGTGCCAGCAGCCTAGGGTTGGGACAGGGATATGGCTACACCTTC.

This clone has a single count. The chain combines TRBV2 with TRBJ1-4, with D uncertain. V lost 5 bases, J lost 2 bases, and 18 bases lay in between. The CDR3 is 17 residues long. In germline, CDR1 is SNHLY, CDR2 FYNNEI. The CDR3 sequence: CASSWWSPGSTNEKLFF. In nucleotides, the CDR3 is TGTGCCAGCAGTTGGTGGTCACCGGGATCCACTAATGAAAAACTGTTTTTT. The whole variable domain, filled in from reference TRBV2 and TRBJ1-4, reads EPEVTQTPSHQVTQMGQEVILRCVPISNHLYFYWYRQILGQKVEFLVSFYNNEISEKSEIFDDQFSVERPDGSNFTLKIRSTKLEDSAMYFCASSWWSPGSTNEKLFFGSGTQLSVL.

As DNA, the CDR3 is TGTGCCAGCAGCTTATTGGGTAGGGGTAATTCACCCCTCCACTTT. The encoded protein is CASSLLGRGNSPLHF. This rearrangement joins TRBV7-3 to TRBJ1-6; tentatively, D is TRBD1 (5 bases). This CDR3 comprises 15 residues. Trimming left V 2 bases short and J 6 bases short, with 11 bases between. The germline V gene encodes CDR1 SGHTA and CDR2 FQGTGA.

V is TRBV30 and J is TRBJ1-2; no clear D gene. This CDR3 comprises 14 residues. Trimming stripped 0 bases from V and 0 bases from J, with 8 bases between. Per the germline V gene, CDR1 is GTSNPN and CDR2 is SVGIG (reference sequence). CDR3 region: CAWSVPMANYGYTF. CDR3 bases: TGTGCCTGGAGTGTACCTATGGCTAACTATGGCTACACCTTC.

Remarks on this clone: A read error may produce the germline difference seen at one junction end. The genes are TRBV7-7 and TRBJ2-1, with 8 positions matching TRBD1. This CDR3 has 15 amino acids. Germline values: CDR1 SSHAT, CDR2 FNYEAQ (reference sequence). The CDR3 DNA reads TGTGCTAGCAGCTTAGAACAGGGGGTAAGATATGAGCAGTTCTTC. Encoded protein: CASSLEQGVRYEQFF.

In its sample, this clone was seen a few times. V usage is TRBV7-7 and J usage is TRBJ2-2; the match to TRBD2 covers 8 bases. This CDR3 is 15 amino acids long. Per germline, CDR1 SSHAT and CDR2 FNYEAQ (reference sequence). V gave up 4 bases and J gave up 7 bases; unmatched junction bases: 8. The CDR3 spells CASSWGLESGGELFF. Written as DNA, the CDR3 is TGTGCCAGCAGCTGGGGACTAGAGAGTGGCGGGGAGCTGTTTTTT.

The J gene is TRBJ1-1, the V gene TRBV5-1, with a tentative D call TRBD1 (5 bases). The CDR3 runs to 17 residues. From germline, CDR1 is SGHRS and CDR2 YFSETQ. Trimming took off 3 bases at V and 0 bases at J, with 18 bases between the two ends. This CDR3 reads CASSSEGPYRVNTEAFF. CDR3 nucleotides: TGCGCCAGCAGCTCGGAGGGACCATATAGGGTGAACACTGAAGCTTTCTTT.

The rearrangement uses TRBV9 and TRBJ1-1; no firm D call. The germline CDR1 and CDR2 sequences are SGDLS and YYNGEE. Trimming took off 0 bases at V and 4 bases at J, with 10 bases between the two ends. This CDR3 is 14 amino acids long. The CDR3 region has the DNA TGTGCCAGCAGCGTAGCTGACGCGGGCACTGAAGCTTTCTTT. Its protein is CASSVADAGTEAFF.

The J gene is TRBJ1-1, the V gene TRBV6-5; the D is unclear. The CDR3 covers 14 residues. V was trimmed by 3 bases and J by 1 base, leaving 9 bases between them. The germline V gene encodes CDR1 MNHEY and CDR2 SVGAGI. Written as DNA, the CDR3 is TGTGCCAGCAGTTATCAGCGCCCGAACACTGAAGCTTTCTTT. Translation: CASSYQRPNTEAFF.

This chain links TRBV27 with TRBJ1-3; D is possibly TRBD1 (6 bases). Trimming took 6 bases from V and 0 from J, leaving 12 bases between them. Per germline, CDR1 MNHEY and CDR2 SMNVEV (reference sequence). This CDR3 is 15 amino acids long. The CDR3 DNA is TGTGCCAGCAGATTGGACAGCTCCTCTGGAAACACCATATATTTT. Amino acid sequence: CASRLDSSSGNTIYF.

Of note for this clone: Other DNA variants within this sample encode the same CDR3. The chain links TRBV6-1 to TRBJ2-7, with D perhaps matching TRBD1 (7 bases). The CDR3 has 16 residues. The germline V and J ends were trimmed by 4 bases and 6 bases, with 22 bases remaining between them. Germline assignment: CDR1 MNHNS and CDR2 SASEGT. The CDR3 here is CASSGPVEGQTFEQYF. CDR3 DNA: TGTGCCAGCAGTGGCCCCGTGGAGGGACAGACCTTCGAGCAGTACTTC.

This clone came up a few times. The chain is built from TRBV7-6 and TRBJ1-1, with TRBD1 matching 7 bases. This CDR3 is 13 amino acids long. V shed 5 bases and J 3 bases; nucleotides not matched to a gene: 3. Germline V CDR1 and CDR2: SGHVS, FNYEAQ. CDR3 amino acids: CASSAQGYTEAFF. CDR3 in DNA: TGTGCCAGCAGCGCACAGGGGTACACTGAAGCTTTCTTT.

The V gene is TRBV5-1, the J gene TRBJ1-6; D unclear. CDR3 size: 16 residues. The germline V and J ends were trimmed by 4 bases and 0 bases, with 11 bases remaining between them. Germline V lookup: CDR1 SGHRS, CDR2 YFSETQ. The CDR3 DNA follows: TGCGCCAGCAGCCAGGCTGCCAACTCCTATAATTCACCCCTCCACTTT. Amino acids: CASSQAANSYNSPLHF.

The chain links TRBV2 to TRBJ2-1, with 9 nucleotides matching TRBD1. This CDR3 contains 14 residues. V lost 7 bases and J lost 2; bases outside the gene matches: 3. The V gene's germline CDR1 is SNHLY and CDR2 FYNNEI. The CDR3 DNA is TGTGCCAGCAATGGACAGGGGACCTACAATGAGCAGTTCTTC. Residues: CASNGQGTYNEQFF.

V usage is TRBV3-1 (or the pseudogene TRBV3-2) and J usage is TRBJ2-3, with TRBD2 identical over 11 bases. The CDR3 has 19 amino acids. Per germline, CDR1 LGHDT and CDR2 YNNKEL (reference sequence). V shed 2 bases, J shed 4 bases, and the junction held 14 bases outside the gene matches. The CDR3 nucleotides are TGTGCCAGCAGCCAATTTCCTAGCGGGAGGTCTATCAGCGCAGATACGCAGTATTTT. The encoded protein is CASSQFPSGRSISADTQYF.

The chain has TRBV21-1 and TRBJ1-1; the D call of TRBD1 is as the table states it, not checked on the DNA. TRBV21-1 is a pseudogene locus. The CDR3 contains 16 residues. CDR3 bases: TGTGCCAGCAGCGGCTGCCGCGACAGCAAGAACACTGAAGCTTTCTTT. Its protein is CASSGCRDSKNTEAFF.

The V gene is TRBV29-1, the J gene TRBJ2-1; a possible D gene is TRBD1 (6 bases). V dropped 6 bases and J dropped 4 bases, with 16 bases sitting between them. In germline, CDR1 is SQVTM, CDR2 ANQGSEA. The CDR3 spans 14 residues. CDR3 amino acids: CSVRESGQYNEQFF. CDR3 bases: TGCAGCGTACGGGAAAGCGGACAGTACAATGAGCAGTTCTTC.

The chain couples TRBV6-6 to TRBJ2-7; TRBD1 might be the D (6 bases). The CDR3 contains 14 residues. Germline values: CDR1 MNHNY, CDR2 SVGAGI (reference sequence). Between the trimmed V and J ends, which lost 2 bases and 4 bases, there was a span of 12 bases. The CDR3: CASSYGDKDYEQYF. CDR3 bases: TGTGCCAGCAGTTACGGGGACAAAGATTACGAGCAGTACTTC.

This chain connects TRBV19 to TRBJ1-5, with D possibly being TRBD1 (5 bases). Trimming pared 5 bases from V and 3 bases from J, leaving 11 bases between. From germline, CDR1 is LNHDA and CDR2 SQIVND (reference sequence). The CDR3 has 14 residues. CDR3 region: CASSPRQHNQPQHF. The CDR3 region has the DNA TGTGCCAGTAGTCCCCGACAGCACAATCAGCCCCAGCATTTT.

The CDR3 protein is CASSLDTTQYGYTF. The DNA for the CDR3 is TGTGCCAGCAGCTTAGACACTACTCAATATGGCTACACCTTC. V is TRBV7-9 and J is TRBJ1-2; D unresolved. The CDR3 extends over 14 amino acids. The V end was cut by 1 base, the J end by 5 bases, with 11 bases between. Germline lookup yields CDR1 SEHNR and CDR2 FQNEAQ (reference sequence).

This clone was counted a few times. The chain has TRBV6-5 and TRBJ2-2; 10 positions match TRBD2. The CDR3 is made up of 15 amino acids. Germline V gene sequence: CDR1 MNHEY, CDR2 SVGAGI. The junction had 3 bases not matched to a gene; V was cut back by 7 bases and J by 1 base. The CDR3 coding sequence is TGTGCCAGCACTTTAGCGGGGGGGAACACCGGGGAGCTGTTTTTT. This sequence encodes CASTLAGGNTGELFF.

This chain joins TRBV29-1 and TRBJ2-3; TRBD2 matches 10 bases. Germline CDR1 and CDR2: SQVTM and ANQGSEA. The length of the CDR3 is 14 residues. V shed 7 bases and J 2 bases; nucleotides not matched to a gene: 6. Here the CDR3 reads CSARAGGFTDTQYF. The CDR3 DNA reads TGCAGCGCCAGAGCGGGGGGGTTCACAGATACGCAGTATTTT.

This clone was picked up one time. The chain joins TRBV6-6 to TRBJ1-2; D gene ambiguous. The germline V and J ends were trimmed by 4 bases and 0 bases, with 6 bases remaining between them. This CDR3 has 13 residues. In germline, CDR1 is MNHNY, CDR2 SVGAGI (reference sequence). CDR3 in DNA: TGTGCCAGCAGTTCCCAGGCTAACTATGGCTACACCTTC. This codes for CASSSQANYGYTF.

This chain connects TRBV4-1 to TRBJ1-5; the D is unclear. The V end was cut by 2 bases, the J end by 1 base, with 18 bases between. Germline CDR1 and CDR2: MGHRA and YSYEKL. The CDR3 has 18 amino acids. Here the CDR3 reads CASSQILTTRPSNQPQHF. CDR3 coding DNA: TGCGCCAGCAGCCAAATCTTGACTACCCGTCCAAGCAATCAGCCCCAGCATTTT.

The CDR3: CASSPSLAEKLFF. In nucleotides, the CDR3 is TGTGCCAGCTCACCATCCTTGGCTGAAAAACTGTTTTTT. The chain combines TRBV18 with TRBJ1-4; no definite D call. From germline, CDR1 is KGHSH and CDR2 LQKENI. The CDR3 extends over 13 amino acids. V lost 2 bases and J 7 bases, leaving 8 bases between the germline ends.

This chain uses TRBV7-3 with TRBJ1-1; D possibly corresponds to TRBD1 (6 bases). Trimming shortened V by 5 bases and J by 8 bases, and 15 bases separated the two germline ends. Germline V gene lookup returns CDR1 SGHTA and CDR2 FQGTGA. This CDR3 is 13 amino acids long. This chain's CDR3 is CASSPGQSQEAFF. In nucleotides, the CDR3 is TGTGCCAGCAGCCCCGGACAGTCCCAAGAAGCTTTCTTT.

For the CDR3, the DNA is TGTGCCAGCAGCTTAGCGCCAGAACAGCCCCAGCATTTT. It is translated as CASSLAPEQPQHF. V and J are TRBV7-6 and TRBJ1-5; D unclear. V lost 0 bases and J lost 7, with 7 bases in between. Germline CDR1 and CDR2: SGHVS and FNYEAQ. The CDR3 runs to 13 residues.

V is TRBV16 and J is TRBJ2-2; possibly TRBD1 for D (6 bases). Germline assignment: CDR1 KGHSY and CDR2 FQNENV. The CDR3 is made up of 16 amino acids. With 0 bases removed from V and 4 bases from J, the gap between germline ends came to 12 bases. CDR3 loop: CASSQSSLGGTGELFF. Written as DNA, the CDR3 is TGTGCCAGCAGCCAATCAAGTTTAGGGGGCACCGGGGAGCTGTTTTTT.

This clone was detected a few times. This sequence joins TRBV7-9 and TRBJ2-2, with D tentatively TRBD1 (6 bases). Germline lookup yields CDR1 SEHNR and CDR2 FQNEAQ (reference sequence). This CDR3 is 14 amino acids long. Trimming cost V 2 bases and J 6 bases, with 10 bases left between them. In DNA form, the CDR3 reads TGTGCCAGCAGCTTAATTGAGGGGGCCGGGGAGCTGTTTTTT. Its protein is CASSLIEGAGELFF.